This T cell receptor beta chain appears in the sequencing data of a study of neurological immune-mediated disorders. Notes on the study in general: Grouping of repertoires by phylogeny put those of 18 of 34 multiple sclerosis patients into a single related-CDR3 cluster, a possible signature.

Unsorted libraries were generated from 2 million PBMCs. These cells had been stored in RNAlater at -80 C. In its sample, this clonotype was seen a few times. Its antigen is still unknown. TCRdb redid the calling of the 5' RACE reads with MiXCR, one entry per CDR3 protein. The data hold around 130,000 distinct CDR3 sequences, with 3.2% observed a single time. Germline CDR1 is DFQATT and CDR2 is SNEGSKA (reference sequence). V was pared by 7 bases and J by 7 bases, with 19 bases between. The CDR3 consists of 13 residues. The receptor comes from a woman aged 30 to 39 with multiple sclerosis. The genes are TRBV20-1 and TRBJ1-1, with D tentatively TRBD1 (5 bases). The sequencing sample was made of PBMCs. The CDR3 region has the DNA TGCAGTGATCAGGGAAAGGGTAGGAATGAAGCTTTCTTT. It translates to CSDQGKGRNEAFF.